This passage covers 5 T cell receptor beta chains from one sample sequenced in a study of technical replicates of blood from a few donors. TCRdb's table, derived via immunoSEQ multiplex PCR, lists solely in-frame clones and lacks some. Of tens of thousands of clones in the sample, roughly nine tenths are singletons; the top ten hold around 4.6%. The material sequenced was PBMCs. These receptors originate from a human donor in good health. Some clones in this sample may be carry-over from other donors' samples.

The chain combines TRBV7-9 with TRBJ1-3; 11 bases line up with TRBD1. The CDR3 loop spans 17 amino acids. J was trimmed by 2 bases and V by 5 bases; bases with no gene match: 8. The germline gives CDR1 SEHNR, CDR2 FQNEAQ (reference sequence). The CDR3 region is CASSRRDRGIPGNTIYF. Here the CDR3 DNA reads TGTGCCAGCAGCCGCCGGGACAGGGGGATCCCTGGAAACACCATATATTTT.

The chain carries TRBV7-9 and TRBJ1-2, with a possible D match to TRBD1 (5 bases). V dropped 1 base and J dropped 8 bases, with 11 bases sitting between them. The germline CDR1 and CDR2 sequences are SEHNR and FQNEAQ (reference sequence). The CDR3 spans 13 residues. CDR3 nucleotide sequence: TGTGCCAGCAGCTTAGAACCAGGGCACGGCTACACCTTC. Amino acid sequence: CASSLEPGHGYTF.

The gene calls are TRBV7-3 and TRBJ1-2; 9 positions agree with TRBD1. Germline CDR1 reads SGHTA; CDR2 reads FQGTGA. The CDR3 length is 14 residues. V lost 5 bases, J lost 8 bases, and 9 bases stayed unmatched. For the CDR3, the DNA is TGTGCCAGCAGCAACCCGGGACAGGGTGGAGGCTACACCTTC. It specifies CASSNPGQGGGYTF.

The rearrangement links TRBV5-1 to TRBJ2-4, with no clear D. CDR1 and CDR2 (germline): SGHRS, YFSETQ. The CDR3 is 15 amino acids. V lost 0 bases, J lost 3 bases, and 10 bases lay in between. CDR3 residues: CASSLELAGKNIQYF. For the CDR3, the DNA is TGCGCCAGCAGCTTGGAATTAGCCGGCAAAAACATTCAGTACTTC. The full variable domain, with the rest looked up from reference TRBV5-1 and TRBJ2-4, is KAGVTQTPRYLIKTRGQQVTLSCSPISGHRSVSWYQQTPGQGLQFLFEYFSETQRNKGNFPGRFSGRQFSNSRSEMNVSTLELGDSALYLCASSLELAGKNIQYFGAGTRLSVL.

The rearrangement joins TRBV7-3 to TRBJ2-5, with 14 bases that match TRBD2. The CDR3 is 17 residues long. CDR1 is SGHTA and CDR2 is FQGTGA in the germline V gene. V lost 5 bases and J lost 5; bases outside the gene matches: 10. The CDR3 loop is CASSPGLAGGTGETQYF. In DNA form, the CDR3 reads TGTGCCAGCAGCCCCGGACTAGCGGGAGGCACAGGGGAGACCCAGTACTTC.